This T cell receptor (beta chain) was documented in a study of CD8+CD57+ T cells in acquired aplastic anemia. Study overall: Across the sorted CD4+ and CD8+ cells, DNA amounts averaged 3.2 ug. Overall study results and limits: Overlap between patients and controls comprised 25 to 30 CD8+ CDR3 sequences. Patients and controls had CD8+ Simpson's diversity values that were not significantly distinct.

This CDR3 spans 12 amino acids. Trimming removed 2 bases from V and 5 bases from J, with 4 bases in between. CDR1 MGHDK and CDR2 SYGVNS come from the germline V gene. This clonotype was found once. The antigen is not known. Patients chosen for sequencing had CD8+CD57+ cells that had expanded, as shown by flow cytometry. Patient blood was sampled before any therapy had been received. According to the study, genomic DNA was the template for TCR beta VDJ and CDR3 profiling. Each CDR3 protein gets one entry after TCRdb re-called the reads with MiXCR. The sample gives under 200,000 distinct CDR3 sequences, about half of which show up once; about 1.8% is in the top ten.

This clonotype was sampled from a human donor with aplastic anemia. Source material: sorted CD4+, CD8+, or CD8+CD57+ T cells (not recorded which) from PBMCs. This chain uses TRBV25-1 with TRBJ1-5; the D is unclear. This CDR3 reads CASSEGDQPQHF. The CDR3 DNA follows: TGTGCCAGCAGTGAAGGGGATCAGCCCCAGCATTTT.